This T cell receptor (beta chain) was sequenced for a study of blood T cell repertoires in COVID-19. This table comes from immunoSEQ multiplex PCR, and its TCRdb copy is limited to in-frame clones, with some not included. Of 150,000 or so clones detected, more than 75% appear once; the ten largest clones hold approximately 5.2%. There are 16 residues in the CDR3. V shed 4 bases, J shed 9 bases, and the junction held 10 bases outside the gene matches. This sequence joins TRBV23-1 and TRBJ1-5; 12 nucleotides agree with TRBD1. TRBV23-1 is filed as an ORF, its function uncertain. The sample was peripheral blood. The receptor comes from a woman in her 70s with COVID-19, enrolled during active disease. DNA for the CDR3: TGCGCCAGCAGTCTAACCGGGACAGGGGGCGCGGGGCCCCAGCATTTT. It translates to CASSLTGTGGAGPQHF.